This section outlines one TCR beta chain sequence together with its context. The antigen this receptor binds is unknown. One base away there is no much larger clone; base qualities are not given. The sample comes from a study of cytomegalovirus exposure and HLA in healthy donors (dated by TCRdb to 2016 to 2017). For the wider study: In an earlier analysis of around 540 of the donors, approximately 260 Gb of sequence data and 117 million unique TCR beta sequences from about 179 million T cells were reported. Besides the first cohort of around 670 subjects, a separate validation cohort made up of over a hundred different subjects was used. The aim of the study was to test whether cataloging public T cell receptors could identify signatures of past pathogen exposure. Four to six DR-DQ haplotypes were handled as single units for association and clustering, since linkage in the cohort was strong. Donor age, sex, ethnicity and CMV serostatus were compiled together with the repertoire data. An earlier analysis of around 640 of the donors used high-throughput TCR beta sequencing to judge whether each TCR beta V gene segment behaved as functional or pseudogenic. Among the approximately 420 genotyped donors, about 83% belonged to the genetic ancestry cluster associated with self-reported Caucasian donors. HLA typing covered class I and class II loci at four-digit resolution. Roughly 320 gigabases of sequencing data and roughly 80 million unique TCR sequences made up an early release that covered some 640 HLA-typed donors. A later analysis re-analyzed previously published TCR beta repertoires from 666 donors and added high-resolution HLA genotyping to study TCR occurrence patterns. Across 300 to 400 genotyped donors of the cohort, an average of roughly 250,000 unique TCR beta nucleotide sequences per donor were sequenced, and roughly a sixth of those sequences were non-productive. A later genetic analysis took genome-wide SNP genotypes for about 55% of the 666 donors and used that subset as a discovery cohort. The T cell repertoires of 670 or so subjects were profiled by immunosequencing and related to cytomegalovirus serostatus. Typing coverage differed by locus: A, B, C, DRB1 and DQB1 were typed in roughly 620-640 donors, DQA1 in roughly 510, DPA1 in 600 to 610, and DPB1 in 472. To predict cytomegalovirus infection status, the study combined high-throughput TCR immunosequencing, statistical association of individual TCRs with disease status, and machine learning. The later analysis used no new phenotypic data to find candidate immune exposures, relying instead on TCR beta sequences and their occurrence across donors. Every discovery cohort repertoire had been produced on one sequencing platform.

Summary of the overall study and its limitations: Because counts were too low, roughly 16 rarely observed V segments, including chromosome 9 orphons, were excluded from the earlier analysis of about 500 of the donors. HLA typing was unavailable for some donors at each locus, so association tests used only the typed subset. In a later analysis, HLA-associated TCR beta chains were found to be more clonally expanded and to have lower generation probabilities than equally common non-associated chains. It was suggested by the authors that the approach could potentially be generalized to other disease states and immunological phenotypes. A later genetic analysis associated a missense DCLRE1C variant with V-gene and J-gene trimming of TCR beta chains, and an independent cohort replicated the association. A cluster of highly shared sequence variants was judged likely to be a technical artifact of the sequencing pipeline. The 87-base-pair reads could not distinguish some IMGT-functional V segments, including TRBV6-2 and TRBV6-3, so those segments were excluded. According to a later analysis, parvovirus B19, influenza, CMV and Epstein-Barr virus appeared linked to several top co-occurrence clusters. The cohort was sequenced for TCR beta chains only, and without alpha or paired-chain data the features that could be detected were limited. Cytomegalovirus status was reported to be diagnosed by the classifier with high specificity and sensitivity in both the original and validation cohorts. When HLA alleles, especially DR and DQ, strongly co-occurred, attributing TCR associations to individual alleles was difficult. The only immune exposure information available for the cohort was CMV serostatus. An earlier analysis of 587 of the donors showed that most TCR beta V segments appeared in productive rearrangements either about 90% or about 30% of the time, which broadly matched IMGT annotations. According to a later analysis, most CMV-associated TCR beta chains appeared to be HLA-restricted, and the HLA associations seemed to be driven largely by CMV exposure. A later analysis associated 17,000 or so TCR beta sequences with specific HLA alleles at a false discovery rate of 0.05. In a later analysis, TCR association rates were found to vary across HLA loci, with the most associated TCRs seen for DRB1 alleles and the fewest for HLA-C alleles. The presence/absence analyses assumed that sequencing depth was roughly uniform across donors, and that assumption may not be true. Compared with the 666-donor mean, donors in an Asian-associated ancestry cluster had fewer N-insertions in productive TCRs, according to a later genetic analysis. Correlated functional status among segregating V segments might be attributable to linkage disequilibrium, but an unknown experimental factor could not be ruled out. Across donors, most TCR sequences were observed very rarely, whereas some public TCRs were present in many individuals. The study gave a list of 150 to 200 TCR beta chains associated with cytomegalovirus. A further reported finding was that TCR beta sequences accurately predicted the HLA-A and HLA-B alleles for most subjects in the first cohort. In vitro tests confirmed that three of the cytomegalovirus-associated TCR beta chains recognize cytomegalovirus antigens.

In total, 600 or so healthy bone marrow donors made up the cohort. All cohort members were sampled while nominally healthy, although unrecorded immune exposures were likely present. The donor was CMV seropositive and was included in the group of 250 to 300 seropositive cohort members. A peripheral blood sample was collected from each donor, and TCR beta sequencing was performed on peripheral blood mononuclear cells. Genomic DNA was extracted from the blood cell samples with the Qiagen DNeasy Blood Extraction Kit. Libraries were constructed by the immunoSEQ multiplex PCR assay. For the multiplex PCR, a mixture combining 60 forward primers for TCR Vbeta segments and 13 reverse primers for TCR Jbeta segments was used. A multiplex PCR assay on genomic DNA amplified the CDR3 region of rearranged TCR beta genes. Amplified TCR beta libraries were sequenced as 87-base-pair reads on the Illumina HiSeq System. As for the authors' bioinformatics: Across the 700 or so repertoires, a later analysis counted roughly 77 million unique TCR beta chains, approximately 12 million of which were shared by at least two donors. To remove PCR and sequencing errors, raw reads were error-corrected and collapsed into unique sequences using a nearest-neighbor algorithm that merged closely related sequences. CDR3 sequences were aligned to IMGT reference sequences to assign V, D and J gene segments. Each retained sequence needed at least a six-nucleotide match to both a V gene segment and a J gene segment. A rearrangement counted as productive if the CDR3 had no stop codons and remained in frame with V and J, and every other rearrangement counted as non-productive. Following IMGT convention, CDR3 was defined as the stretch from the second conserved V-encoded cysteine to the conserved J-encoded phenylalanine. The earlier analysis of 587 of the donors excluded sequences that lacked an unambiguous match to a single V gene segment. In an earlier analysis of 450 to 750 of the donors, a V segment was called functional when productive rearrangements were above 56.7%, and segregating when the standard deviation between donors exceeded 5%. A statistical classification framework was built to diagnose cytomegalovirus status from the catalog of TCR beta chain sequences. In a later analysis, V and J genes were assigned by comparing TCR nucleotide sequences against IMGT/GENE-DB human TR gene sequences. The TCRdist pipeline was used in a later analysis to assign CDR3 sequences and most-parsimonious VDJ recombination scenarios. A later analysis defined each TCR beta chain by its CDR3 amino acid sequence plus V-gene family, and excluded reads lacking a unique V-gene family. As a way to deal with suspected cross-contamination and a sequencing artifact, a later analysis dropped 450 to 600 nucleotide sequences that were highly shared and had low generation probability. In a later analysis, a clonal expansion index for each public chain was calculated from normalized within-repertoire ranks of inferred template counts. Generation probabilities in a later analysis came from a VDJ recombination model fitted to out-of-frame rearrangements, and those results were checked against IGoR. In a later analysis, TCR-TCR, TCR-HLA and TCR-CMV co-occurrence was scored with hypergeometric tests, and a repertoire-size bias correction was applied to TCR pairs. A later analysis estimated false discovery rates by permuting HLA or CMV assignments 20 times. In a later analysis, co-occurring TCRs were grouped using DBSCAN, with TCRdist sequence similarity added in when clustering inside HLA-allele-positive subsets. Repertoires with fewer than 30,000 or more than 120,000 public chains were left out of co-occurrence clustering, as were five repertoires with anomalous nucleotide sharing. The table was pulled from immuneACCESS by TCRdb, which kept in-frame rearrangements only. Such tables lose some clones; where checked, under half of the loss comes from unresolved V genes, and the rest has no known cause. V and J calls and clone size follow that table, whereas D and trimming were derived from the DNA. For this sample there are 150,000 to 250,000 clones; 75% to 85% appear just once. 6.5% of the sample comes from the top ten.

CDR1 and CDR2, looked up from the germline V gene (reference sequence), are LNHDA and SQIVND. The cysteine opens and the phenylalanine closes a CDR3 of 19 amino acids. Of all the DNA, just the CDR3 is kept, 57 bases in frame from base 1. Clipping removes 5 bases from V and 1 base from J, with 12 as the unmatched junction base count. This receptor was identified in a woman in her forties or fifties in good health and CMV-seropositive. Input material: PBMCs. The chain is assembled from TRBV19 and TRBJ2-5; the junction holds 14 bases that match TRBD2. The DNA is as follows: TGTGCCAGTAGTTTGCGACTAGCGGGAGGGAGGGGCCTCCAAGAGACCCAGTACTTC. It translates to CASSLRLAGGRGLQETQYF.